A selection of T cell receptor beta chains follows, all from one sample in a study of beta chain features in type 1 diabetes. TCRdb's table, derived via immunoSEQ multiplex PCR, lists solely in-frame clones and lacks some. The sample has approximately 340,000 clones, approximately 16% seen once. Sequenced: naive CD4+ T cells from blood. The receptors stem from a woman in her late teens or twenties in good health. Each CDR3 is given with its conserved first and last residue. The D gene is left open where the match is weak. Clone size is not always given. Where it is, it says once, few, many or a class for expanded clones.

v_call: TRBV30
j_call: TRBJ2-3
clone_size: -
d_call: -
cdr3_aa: CAWSVGWQGTDTQYF
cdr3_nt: TGTGCCTGGAGTGTAGGGTGGCAGGGAACAGATACGCAGTATTTT

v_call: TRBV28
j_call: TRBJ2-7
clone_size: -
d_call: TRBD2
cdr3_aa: CASTPTSGTFLKSYEQYF
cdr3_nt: TGTGCCAGCACACCGACTAGCGGGACCTTCCTCAAGTCCTACGAGCAGTACTTC

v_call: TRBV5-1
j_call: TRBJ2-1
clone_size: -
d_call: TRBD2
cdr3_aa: CASSSTSGYNEQFF
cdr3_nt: TGCGCCAGCAGCTCGACTAGCGGGTACAATGAGCAGTTCTTC

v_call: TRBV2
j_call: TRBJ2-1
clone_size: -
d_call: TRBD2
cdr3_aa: CANLLAHNEQFF
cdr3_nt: TGTGCCAACCTACTAGCGCACAATGAGCAGTTCTTC

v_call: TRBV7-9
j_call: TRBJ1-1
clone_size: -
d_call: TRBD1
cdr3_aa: CASSSTGVSEAFF
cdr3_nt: TGTGCCAGCAGCTCCACAGGGGTCTCTGAAGCTTTCTTT

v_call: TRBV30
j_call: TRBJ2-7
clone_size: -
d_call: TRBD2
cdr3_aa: CAWSPGVAGVPHEQYF
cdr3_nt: TGTGCCTGGAGCCCAGGGGTAGCGGGAGTCCCCCACGAGCAGTACTTC

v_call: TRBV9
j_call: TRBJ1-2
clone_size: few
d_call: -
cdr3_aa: CASSVSGRNYGYTF
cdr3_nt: TGTGCCAGCAGCGTAAGCGGCAGAAACTATGGCTACACCTTC

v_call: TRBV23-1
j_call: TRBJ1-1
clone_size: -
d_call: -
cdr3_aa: CASSPDPGAGSTEAFF
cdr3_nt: TGCGCCAGCAGTCCCGACCCCGGGGCCGGGAGCACTGAAGCTTTCTTT

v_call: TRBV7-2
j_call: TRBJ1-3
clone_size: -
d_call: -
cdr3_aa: CASSLASTEVGNTIYF
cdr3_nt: TGTGCCAGCAGCTTAGCCTCGACAGAGGTCGGAAACACCATATATTTT

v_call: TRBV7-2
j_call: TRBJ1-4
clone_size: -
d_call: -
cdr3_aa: CASSFSGTLTGKLFF
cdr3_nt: TGTGCCAGCAGCTTTTCCGGGACACTTACTGGAAAACTGTTTTTT

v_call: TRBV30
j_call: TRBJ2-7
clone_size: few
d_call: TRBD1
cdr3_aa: CAWNLRQGARPYYEQYF
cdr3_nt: TGTGCCTGGAACCTCAGACAGGGAGCGCGGCCTTACTACGAGCAGTACTTC

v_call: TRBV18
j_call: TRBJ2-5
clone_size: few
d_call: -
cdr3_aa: CASSPPGTRETQYF
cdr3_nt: TGTGCCAGCTCACCACCCGGGACTCGAGAGACCCAGTACTTC

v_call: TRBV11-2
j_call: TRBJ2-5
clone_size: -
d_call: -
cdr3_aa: CASSPRDSQATQYF
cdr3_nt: TGTGCCAGCAGCCCTCGGGACTCCCAAGCGACCCAGTACTTC

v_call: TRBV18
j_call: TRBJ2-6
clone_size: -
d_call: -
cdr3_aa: CASSPPTGGAGANVLTF
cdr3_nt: TGTGCCAGCTCACCACCCACAGGTGGGGCTGGGGCCAACGTCCTGACTTTC

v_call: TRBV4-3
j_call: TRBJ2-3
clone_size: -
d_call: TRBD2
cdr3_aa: CASSQGTSGSLGTQYF
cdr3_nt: TGCGCCAGCAGCCAGGGGACTAGCGGGAGTTTAGGTACGCAGTATTTT

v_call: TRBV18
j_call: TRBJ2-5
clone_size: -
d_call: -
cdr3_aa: CASSPRTYYFNNF
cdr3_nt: TGTGCCAGCTCCCCTAGAACCTACTACTTCAACAACTTC

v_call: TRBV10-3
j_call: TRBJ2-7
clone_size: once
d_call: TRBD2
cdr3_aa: CAIMSSGSAYEQYF
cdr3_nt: TGTGCCATCATGAGTAGCGGGAGCGCCTACGAGCAGTACTTC

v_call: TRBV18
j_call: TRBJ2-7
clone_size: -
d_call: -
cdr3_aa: CASSPAAVGEQYF
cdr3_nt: TGTGCCAGCTCACCTGCAGCGGTTGGCGAGCAGTACTTC

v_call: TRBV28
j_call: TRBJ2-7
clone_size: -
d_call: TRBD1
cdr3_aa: CASLGQVYEQYF
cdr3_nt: TGTGCCAGCTTGGGACAGGTCTACGAGCAGTACTTC

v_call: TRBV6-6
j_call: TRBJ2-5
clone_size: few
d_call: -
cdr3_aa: CASSYSRETQYF
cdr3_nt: TGTGCCAGCAGTTACTCGAGGGAGACCCAGTACTTC

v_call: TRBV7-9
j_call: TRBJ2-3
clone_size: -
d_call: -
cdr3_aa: CASSLRTARGTDTQYF
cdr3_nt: TGTGCCAGCAGCCTCCGGACAGCGAGGGGCACAGATACGCAGTATTTT

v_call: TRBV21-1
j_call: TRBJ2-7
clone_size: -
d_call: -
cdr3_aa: CASSIMTDILSYEQYF
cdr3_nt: TGTGCCAGCAGCATAATGACTGATATCTTGTCCTACGAGCAGTACTTC

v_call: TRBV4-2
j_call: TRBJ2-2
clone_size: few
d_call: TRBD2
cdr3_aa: CASSQDRREVTGELFF
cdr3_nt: TGTGCCAGCAGCCAAGATCGGCGGGAGGTCACCGGGGAGCTGTTTTTT

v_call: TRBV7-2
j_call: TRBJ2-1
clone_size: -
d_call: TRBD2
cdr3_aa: CASSLVSSGIREQFF
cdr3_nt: TGTGCCAGCAGCTTAGTGTCTAGCGGGATACGTGAGCAGTTCTTC

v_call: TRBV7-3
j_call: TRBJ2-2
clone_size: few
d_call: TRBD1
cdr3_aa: CASSFGQGGYTGELFF
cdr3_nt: TGTGCCAGCAGCTTCGGACAGGGCGGTTACACCGGGGAGCTGTTTTTT

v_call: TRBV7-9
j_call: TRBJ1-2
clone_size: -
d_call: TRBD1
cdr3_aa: CASSSRTGNLYGYTF
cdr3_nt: TGTGCCAGCAGCTCGCGGACAGGGAACCTATATGGCTACACCTTC

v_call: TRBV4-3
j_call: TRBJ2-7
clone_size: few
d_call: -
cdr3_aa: CASSPGWAGTYEQYF
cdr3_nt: TGCGCCAGCAGCCCAGGATGGGCCGGCACCTACGAGCAGTACTTC

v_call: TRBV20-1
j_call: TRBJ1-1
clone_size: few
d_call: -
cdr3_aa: CSARDAAEAFF
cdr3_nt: TGCAGTGCTAGAGATGCGGCTGAAGCTTTCTTT